The clone carrying this T cell receptor (beta chain) was recorded a few times. Its target is unknown. These data come from a study of T-cell memory formation after mild COVID-19. The V gene lost 1 base and the J gene lost 5 bases, with 9 bases spanning the gap. The V gene's germline CDR1 is SGHVS and CDR2 FNYEAQ. There are 14 residues in the CDR3. Study-level findings and limits: Cross-reactive memory appears to have joined, as suggested by some responding clones showing up in pre-infection memory.

One entry per CDR3 protein results from TCRdb running MiXCR on the 5' RACE reads. This table holds approximately 450,000 distinct CDR3 sequences, roughly 18% found once. Sequencing was done on a sample of PBMCs or a T cell subset sorted from them (not recorded which). This chain connects TRBV7-6 to TRBJ2-1; D remains unclear. This clonotype originated in an adult woman who had mild COVID-19 (a few samples of this study predate the infection). Cell type and time point are not known. CDR3: CASSLGDGDNEQFF. As DNA, the CDR3 is TGTGCCAGCAGCTTAGGAGACGGAGACAATGAGCAGTTCTTC.